A single sample is the source of the 12 T cell receptor beta chains below, sequenced in a study of neurological immune-mediated disorders. TCRdb re-called the 5' RACE reads through MiXCR, storing one row per CDR3 protein. There are approximately 26,000 distinct CDR3 sequences in the sample; 2.5% to 4% occur only once, and 6% to 8% lies in the top ten. Sequenced material: PBMCs. These receptor sequences come from a woman aged 25 to 39 with multiple sclerosis.

In this sample, this clonotype is medium-sized. The J gene is TRBJ2-7, the V gene TRBV4-1, with TRBD2 identical over 10 bases. There are 16 residues in the CDR3. Germline-derived CDR1 and CDR2 are MGHRA and YSYEKL. V lost 2 bases and J lost 4; bases outside the gene matches: 8. This CDR3 reads CASSQRAASGGYEQYF. The CDR3 region has the DNA TGCGCCAGCAGCCAAAGGGCGGCTAGCGGGGGTTACGAGCAGTACTTC.

The CDR3 here is CASSLDGENTEAFF. CDR3 nucleotides: TGTGCCAGCAGCTTGGACGGGGAGAACACTGAAGCTTTCTTT. The chain links TRBV11-2 to TRBJ1-1; D remains ambiguous. The V gene lost 3 bases and the J gene lost 1 base, with 9 bases spanning the gap. CDR3 length: 14 residues. Germline V CDR1 and CDR2: SGHAT, FQNNGV.

This clonotype has ten or more counts. The rearrangement uses TRBV18 and TRBJ2-1, with TRBD1 matching over 7 bases. The V segment lost 5 bases and the J segment 5 bases; nucleotides outside the gene matches: 9. The CDR3 is 15 residues long. The V gene's germline CDR1 is KGHSH and CDR2 LQKENI. The CDR3 DNA is TGTGCCAGCTCATACGACAGGGCCCTTAACAATGAGCAGTTCTTC. This sequence encodes CASSYDRALNNEQFF. Drawing the rest from reference TRBV18 and TRBJ2-1, the complete variable domain is NAGVMQNPRHLVRRRGQEARLRCSPMKGHSHVYWYRQLPEEGLKFMVYLQKENIIDESGMPKERFSAEFPKEGPSILRIQQVVRGDSAAYFCASSYDRALNNEQFFGPGTRLTVL.

At least ten counts were recorded for this clonotype. V gene TRBV2 combines with J gene TRBJ2-1; 12 positions agree with TRBD2. The CDR3 contains 17 residues. Per germline, CDR1 SNHLY and CDR2 FYNNEI. Losses at the gene ends were 2 bases for V and 5 bases for J; bases not matched to a gene: 7. CDR3 protein: CASSELALAGGHNEQFF. For the CDR3, the DNA is TGTGCCAGCAGTGAATTGGCACTAGCGGGGGGTCACAATGAGCAGTTCTTC.

At least ten counts were recorded for this clonotype. This chain joins TRBV24-1 and TRBJ2-1, with D possibly being TRBD2 (6 bases). In germline, CDR1 is KGHDR, CDR2 SFDVKD. V was trimmed by 7 bases and J by 2 bases, leaving 14 bases between them. The CDR3 is 15 amino acids. The DNA of the CDR3 is TGTGCCACCAGCCTCCGGGGAGGCACCTACAATGAGCAGTTCTTC. Translation: CATSLRGGTYNEQFF.

This clonotype was observed at least ten times. The chain is built from TRBV5-5 and TRBJ2-7, with a tentative D call TRBD1 (7 bases). In germline, CDR1 is SGHKS, CDR2 YYEKEE (reference sequence). This CDR3 contains 18 residues. V was pared by 5 bases and J by 2 bases, with 26 bases between. This CDR3 is CASSRVGQSGGITYEQYF. In DNA form, the CDR3 reads TGTGCCAGCAGTCGAGTGGGACAGTCAGGCGGGATCACCTACGAGCAGTACTTC.

This clonotype was observed at least ten times. One junction end does not reproduce the germline sequence, and a read error may be involved. The V and J genes are TRBV12-3 or TRBV12-4 and TRBJ1-6; D might be TRBD1 (5 bases). The CDR3 contains 14 residues. In DNA, the CDR3 is TGTGCCAGCAGTTACCGGACAAGGTCTTCACCCCTCAACTTT. Encoded protein: CASSYRTRSSPLNF.

Ten or more counts support this clonotype. V usage is TRBV12-3 or TRBV12-4 and J usage is TRBJ2-1, with TRBD1 as a possible D gene (6 bases). Trimming left V 5 bases short and J 1 base short, with 12 bases between. The CDR3 has 15 amino acids. As DNA, the CDR3 is TGTGCCAGCAGTCAAGGACAGACTTCCTACAATGAGCAGTTCTTC. Its translation is CASSQGQTSYNEQFF.

This clonotype was observed at least ten times. V is TRBV5-5 and J is TRBJ2-5, with 10 nucleotides matching TRBD1. Germline CDR1 SGHKS, CDR2 YYEKEE (reference sequence). V trimming: 0 bases; J trimming: 5 bases; junction bases outside the gene matches: 4. This CDR3 is built from 15 residues. The chain's CDR3 is CASSLEGQGYETQYF. CDR3 nucleotides: TGTGCCAGCAGCTTGGAGGGACAGGGGTACGAGACCCAGTACTTC.

In this sample, this clonotype turned up many times. V is TRBV7-9 and J is TRBJ1-2; D is uncertain. Trimming left V 1 base short and J 0 bases short, with 9 bases between. The CDR3 totals 15 residues. Germline assignment: CDR1 SEHNR and CDR2 FQNEAQ (reference sequence). The CDR3 spells CASSLVGTANYGYTF. CDR3 bases: TGTGCCAGCAGCTTAGTCGGAACAGCTAACTATGGCTACACCTTC. Supplemented by reference TRBV7-9 and TRBJ1-2, the full variable domain reads DTGVSQNPRHKITKRGQNVTFRCDPISEHNRLYWYRQTLGQGPEFLTYFQNEAQLEKSRLLSDRFSAERPKGSFSTLEIQRTEQGDSAMYLCASSLVGTANYGYTFGSGTRLTVV.

This clonotype was detected many times. The chain couples TRBV20-1 to TRBJ2-1; D is uncertain. Germline lookup yields CDR1 DFQATT and CDR2 SNEGSKA (reference sequence). The CDR3 has 11 residues. The V end lost 8 bases, the J end lost 10 bases, and 15 bases lay between the germline ends. The CDR3 coding sequence is TGCAGTAATTCGGGCGTAAGGGAGCAGTTCTTC. Translated: CSNSGVREQFF.

Worth noting for this clonotype: One end of the junction is discordant with germline, which a read error may explain. The chain links TRBV7-8 to TRBJ1-5, with D tentatively TRBD1 (5 bases). The CDR3 spans 15 residues. Germline V gene lookup returns CDR1 SGHVS and CDR2 FQNEAQ. The CDR3 coding sequence is TGTGCCAGCAGCCGCGAACCGGGACTTAATCAGCCCCAGAATTTT. Protein product: CASSREPGLNQPQNF. The full variable domain, in which reference TRBV7-8 and TRBJ1-5 provide the parts outside the CDR3, is GAGVSQSPRYKVAKRGQDVALRCDPISGHVSLFWYQQALGQGPEFLTYFQNEAQLDKSGLPSDRFFAERPEGSVSTLKIQRTQQEDSAVYLCASSREPGLNQPQNFGDGTRLSIL.